What follows are 6 T cell receptor beta chains derived from one specimen sequenced in a study of cytomegalovirus exposure and HLA in healthy donors. Both 60 Vbeta primers and 13 Jbeta primers went into the PCR. The assay was immunoSEQ multiplex PCR, and TCRdb's table has in-frame clones only and misses some. The table shows 150,000 to 200,000 clones, with 65% to 85% occurring only once. Material for sequencing was PBMCs. These receptors were collected from a man aged 18 to 29 in good health and CMV-seronegative.

The CDR3 nucleotides are TGTGCCAGCAGCGTAGGAGGCGGGCTGCACCTTAACTATGGCTACACCTTC. Translated, it gives CASSVGGGLHLNYGYTF. The chain uses TRBV27 and TRBJ1-2; unclear D gene. This CDR3 has 17 residues. The germline gives CDR1 MNHEY, CDR2 SMNVEV (reference sequence). The V end was cut by 6 bases, the J end by 1 base, with 21 bases between.

The chain joins TRBV11-2 to TRBJ2-4; D is ambiguous. The CDR3 covers 15 residues. Germline-derived CDR1 and CDR2 are SGHAT and FQNNGV. With 1 base removed from V and 1 base from J, the gap between germline ends came to 8 bases. The CDR3 DNA sequence: TGTGCCAGCAGCTTAGGCACAAGTGCCAAAAACATTCAGTACTTC. It yields the protein CASSLGTSAKNIQYF. Full variable domain (rest looked up from reference TRBV11-2 and TRBJ2-4): EAGVAQSPRYKIIEKRQSVAFWCNPISGHATLYWYQQILGQGPKLLIQFQNNGVVDDSQLPKDRFSAERLKGVDSTLKIQPAKLEDSAVYLCASSLGTSAKNIQYFGAGTRLSVL.

The chain uses TRBV9 and TRBJ2-7; 7 positions agree with TRBD2. Germline CDR1 reads SGDLS; CDR2 reads YYNGEE. The V segment lost 4 bases and the J segment 3 bases; nucleotides outside the gene matches: 4. The CDR3 has 13 amino acids. CDR3 protein: CASSPSGDYEQYF. CDR3 bases: TGTGCCAGCAGCCCGAGCGGGGACTACGAGCAGTACTTC.

The J gene is TRBJ2-5, the V gene TRBV6-5; the match to TRBD2 covers 10 bases. Trimming at V came to 0 bases and at J to 2 bases, leaving 3 bases not matched to a gene. The CDR3 consists of 16 residues. Germline CDR1 MNHEY, CDR2 SVGAGI. The CDR3 region is CASSYSASGGQETQYF. CDR3 in DNA: TGTGCCAGCAGTTACTCTGCTAGCGGGGGTCAAGAGACCCAGTACTTC.

This clone has only one observation. This chain links TRBV29-1 with TRBJ2-3; maybe TRBD2 (5 bases). This CDR3 has 11 amino acids. With 4 bases removed from V and 12 bases from J, the gap between germline ends came to 14 bases. Germline CDR1 reads SQVTM; CDR2 reads ANQGSEA. The CDR3 reads CSVGESPYQYF. DNA of the CDR3: TGCAGCGTTGGGGAGTCCCCATATCAGTATTTT.

The chain joins TRBV13 to TRBJ2-7; TRBD2 matches 8 bases. Germline V gives CDR1 PRHDT, CDR2 FYEKMQ (reference sequence). The V gene end was trimmed by 5 bases and the J gene end by 0 bases; junction bases not matched to a gene: 12. This CDR3 spans 17 amino acids. As DNA, the CDR3 is TGTGCCAGCAGCCCTAGCGGGTCTCCGGCCCCCTCCTACGAGCAGTACTTC. Translated: CASSPSGSPAPSYEQYF. The whole variable domain, filled in from reference TRBV13 and TRBJ2-7, reads AAGVIQSPRHLIKEKRETATLKCYPIPRHDTVYWYQQGPGQDPQFLISFYEKMQSDKGSIPDRFSAQQFSDYHSELNMSSLELGDSALYFCASSPSGSPAPSYEQYFGPGTRLTVT.